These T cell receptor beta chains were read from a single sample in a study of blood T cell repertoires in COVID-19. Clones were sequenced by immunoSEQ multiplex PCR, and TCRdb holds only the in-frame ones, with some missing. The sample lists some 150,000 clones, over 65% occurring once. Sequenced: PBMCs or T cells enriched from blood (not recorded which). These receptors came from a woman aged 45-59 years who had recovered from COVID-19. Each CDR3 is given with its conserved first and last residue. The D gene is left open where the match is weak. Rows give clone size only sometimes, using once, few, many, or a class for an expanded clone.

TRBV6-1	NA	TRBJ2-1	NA	TGTGCCAGCAGTGAATCGGGAAACAATGAGCAGTTCTTC	CASSESGNNEQFF
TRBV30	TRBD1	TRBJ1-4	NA	TGTGCCTGGAGTCGACAGGGAGGAGAAAAACTGTTTTTT	CAWSRQGGEKLFF
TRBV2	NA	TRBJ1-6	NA	TGTGCCAGCAGTAGGCGAGGTGGAGAACTTTATAATTCACCCCTCCACTTT	CASSRRGGELYNSPLHF
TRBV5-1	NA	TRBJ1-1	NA	TGCGCCAGCAGCTTGGCCGGGATCCTCGGCACTGAAGCTTTCTTT	CASSLAGILGTEAFF
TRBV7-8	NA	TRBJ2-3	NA	TGTGCCAGCCGGACGGTCGGGACAAATTACACAGATACGCAGTATTTT	CASRTVGTNYTDTQYF
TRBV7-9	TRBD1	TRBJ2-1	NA	TGTGCCAGCAGCTTGAGACAGGGGTACAATGAGCAGTTCTTC	CASSLRQGYNEQFF
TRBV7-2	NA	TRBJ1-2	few	TGTGCCAGCAGGATCGGCAGGGGTTATGGCTACACCTTC	CASRIGRGYGYTF
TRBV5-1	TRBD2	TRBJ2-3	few	TGCGCCAGCAGCCTAGGGACTAGCGGGGTCGATACGCAGTATTTT	CASSLGTSGVDTQYF
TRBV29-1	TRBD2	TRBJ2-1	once	TGCAGCGTTAATCTCCTAGCTAGCGGAATATCCTACAATGAGCAGTTCTTC	CSVNLLASGISYNEQFF
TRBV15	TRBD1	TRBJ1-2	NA	TGTGCCACCAGCAGAGGGGGGTTGACAGGGTCCCCTAACTTTTATGGCTACACCTTC	CATSRGGLTGSPNFYGYTF
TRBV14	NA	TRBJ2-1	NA	TGTGCCAGCAGCCCCCTGGGCGACAGAGAGCAGTTCTTC	CASSPLGDREQFF
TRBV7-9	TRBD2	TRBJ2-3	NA	TGTGCCAGCAGATGGACTAGCGGGGGGAATACAGATACGCAGTATTTT	CASRWTSGGNTDTQYF
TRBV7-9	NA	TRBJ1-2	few	TGTGCCAGCAGCCAAGGCACAGGCCACTATGGCTACACCTTC	CASSQGTGHYGYTF
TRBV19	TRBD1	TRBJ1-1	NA	TGTGCCACCCGACAGGGGAACACTGAAGCTTTCTTT	CATRQGNTEAFF
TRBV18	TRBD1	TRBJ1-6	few	TGTGCCAGCTCACCACTGGGACAGTCAAATTCACCCCTCCACTTT	CASSPLGQSNSPLHF
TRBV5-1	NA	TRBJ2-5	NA	TGCGCCAGCAGCTTTCTCGGTGGGGGGCAAGAGACCCAGTACTTC	CASSFLGGGQETQYF
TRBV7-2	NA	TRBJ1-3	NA	TGTGCCAGCAGCTTAGCGGCGGGGGGGTCAAGCTCTGGAAACACCATATATTTT	CASSLAAGGSSSGNTIYF
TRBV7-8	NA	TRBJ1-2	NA	TGTGCCAGCAGCTTAGAGGCGGGCTATGGCTACACCTTC	CASSLEAGYGYTF
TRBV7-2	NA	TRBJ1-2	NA	TGTGCCAGCAGCTTAGGTTTAGGGGGTGGCTACACCTTC	CASSLGLGGGYTF
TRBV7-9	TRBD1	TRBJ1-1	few	TGTGCCAGCAGCGCCTCCGGGACAGAGGGCGAAGCTTTCTTT	CASSASGTEGEAFF
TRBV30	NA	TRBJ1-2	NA	TGTGCCTGGAGTGTACCGGTTAACTATGGCTACACCTTC	CAWSVPVNYGYTF
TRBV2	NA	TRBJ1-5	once	TGTGCCAGCAGTTCGGACTCCGGTGGCAATCAGCCCCAGCATTTT	CASSSDSGGNQPQHF
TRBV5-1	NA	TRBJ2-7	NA	TGCGCCAGCAGCCCCCGGGAAAACTACTACGAGCAGTACTTC	CASSPRENYYEQYF
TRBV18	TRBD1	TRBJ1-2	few	TGTGCCAGCTCACCACAGGTGAACAGGGGTGGTGGCTACACCTTC	CASSPQVNRGGGYTF
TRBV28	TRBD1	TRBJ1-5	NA	TGTGCCAGCAGACCCGGGACAGGGGGGCTTCAGCCCCAGCATTTT	CASRPGTGGLQPQHF
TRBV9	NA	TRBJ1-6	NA	TGTGCCAGCAGCGTAGGAGGGATGGGTAATTCACCCCTCCACTTT	CASSVGGMGNSPLHF
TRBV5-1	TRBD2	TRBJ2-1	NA	TGCGCCAGCAGCTTCCTAGCGGGGACTGGGAATGAGCAGTTCTTC	CASSFLAGTGNEQFF
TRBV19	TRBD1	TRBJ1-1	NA	TGTGCCAGTAGTGGACAGGTGCTCACTGAAGCTTTCTTT	CASSGQVLTEAFF
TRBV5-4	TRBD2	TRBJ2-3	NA	TGTGCCAGCAGCCCCCTAGCGGGGGGGAACACAGATACGCAGTATTTT	CASSPLAGGNTDTQYF
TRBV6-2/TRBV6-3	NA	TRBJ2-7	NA	TGTGCCAGCAGTTATAATATAGCGCCTGTCTCCTACGAGCAGTACTTC	CASSYNIAPVSYEQYF
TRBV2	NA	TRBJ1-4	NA	TGTGCCAGCAGCCCGACAGAAAAACTGTTTTTT	CASSPTEKLFF
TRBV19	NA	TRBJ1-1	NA	TGTGCCAGTATTGGACAGAGGAACACTGAAGCTTTCTTT	CASIGQRNTEAFF
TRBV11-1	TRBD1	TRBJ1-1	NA	TGTGCCAGCAGCCATCGACAGGGAAGGAACACTGAAGCTTTCTTT	CASSHRQGRNTEAFF
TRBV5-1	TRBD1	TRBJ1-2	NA	TGCGCCAGCAGCGGGACAGGCGTTACCTATGGCTACACCTTC	CASSGTGVTYGYTF
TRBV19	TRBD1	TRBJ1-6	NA	TGTGCCAGTAGTAACACAGGGGACTCACCCCTCCACTTT	CASSNTGDSPLHF
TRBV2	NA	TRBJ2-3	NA	TGTGCCAGCAGTCCGGACTCGAGCACAGATACGCAGTATTTT	CASSPDSSTDTQYF
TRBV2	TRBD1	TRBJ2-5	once	TGTGCCAGCAGTGACGGACAGGGTTTGGTGAAGACCCAGTACTTC	CASSDGQGLVKTQYF
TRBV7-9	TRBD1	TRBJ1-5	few	TGTGCCAGCAGCCCGGGACAGTATCAGCCCCAGCATTTT	CASSPGQYQPQHF
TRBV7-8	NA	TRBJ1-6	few	TGTGCCAGCAGCAATCAGGGCTGGAATTCACCCCTCCACTTT	CASSNQGWNSPLHF
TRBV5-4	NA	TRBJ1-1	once	TGTGCCAGCAGCCCCAGGGGGAACACTGAAGCTTTCTTT	CASSPRGNTEAFF
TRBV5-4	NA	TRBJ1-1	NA	TGTGCCAGCAGCACATCTGCGGTTAACACTGAAGCTTTCTTT	CASSTSAVNTEAFF
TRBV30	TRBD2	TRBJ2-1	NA	TGTGCCTGGAAAGGTAGCGGGGGTAGTGGCAATGAGCAGTTCTTC	CAWKGSGGSGNEQFF
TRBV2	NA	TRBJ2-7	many	TGTTCTGGACAGCCTACGTTTTCCTACGAGCAGTACTTC	CSGQPTFSYEQYF
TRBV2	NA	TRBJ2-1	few	TGTGCCAGCAGTCCTAGAGGGGGGGCTTCCAATGAGCAGTTCTTC	CASSPRGGASNEQFF